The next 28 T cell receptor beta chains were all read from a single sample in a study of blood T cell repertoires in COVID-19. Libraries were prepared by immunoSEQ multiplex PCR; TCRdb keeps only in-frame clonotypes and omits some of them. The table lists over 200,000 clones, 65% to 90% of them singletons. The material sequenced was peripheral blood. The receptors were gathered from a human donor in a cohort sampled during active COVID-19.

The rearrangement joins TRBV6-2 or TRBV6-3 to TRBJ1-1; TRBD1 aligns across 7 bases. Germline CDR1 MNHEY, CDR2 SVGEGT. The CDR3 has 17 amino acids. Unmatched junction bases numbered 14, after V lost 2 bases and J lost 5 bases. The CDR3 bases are TGTGCCAGCAGTTACGTCGGGCAGGGCATCAGGGGGACTGAAGCTTTCTTT. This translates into CASSYVGQGIRGTEAFF.

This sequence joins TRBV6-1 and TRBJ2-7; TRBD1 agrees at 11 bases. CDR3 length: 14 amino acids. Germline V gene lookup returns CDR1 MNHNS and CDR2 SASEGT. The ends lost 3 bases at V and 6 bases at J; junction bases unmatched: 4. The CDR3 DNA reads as TGTGCCAGCAGTGATCGGACAGGGGGCGGCGAGCAGTACTTC. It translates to CASSDRTGGGEQYF.

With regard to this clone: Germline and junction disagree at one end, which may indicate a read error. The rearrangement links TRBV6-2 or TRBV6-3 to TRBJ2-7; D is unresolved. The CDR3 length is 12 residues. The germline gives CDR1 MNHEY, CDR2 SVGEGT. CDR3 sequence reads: CASSYSIYEQYF. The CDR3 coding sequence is TGTGCCAGCAGCTACTCCATTTACGAGCAGTACTTC.

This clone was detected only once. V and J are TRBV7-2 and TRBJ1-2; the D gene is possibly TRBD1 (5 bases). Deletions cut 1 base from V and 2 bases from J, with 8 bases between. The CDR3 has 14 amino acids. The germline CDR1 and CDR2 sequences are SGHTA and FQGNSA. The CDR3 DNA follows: TGTGCCAGCAGCTTAGAGGGGAGGAACTATGGCTACACCTTC. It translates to CASSLEGRNYGYTF.

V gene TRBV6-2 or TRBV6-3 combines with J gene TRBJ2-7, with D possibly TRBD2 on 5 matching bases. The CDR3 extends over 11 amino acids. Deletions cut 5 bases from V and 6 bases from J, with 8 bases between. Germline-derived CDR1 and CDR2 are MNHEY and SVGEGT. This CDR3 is CASSHGGEQYF. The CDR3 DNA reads TGTGCCAGCAGTCACGGAGGCGAGCAGTACTTC.

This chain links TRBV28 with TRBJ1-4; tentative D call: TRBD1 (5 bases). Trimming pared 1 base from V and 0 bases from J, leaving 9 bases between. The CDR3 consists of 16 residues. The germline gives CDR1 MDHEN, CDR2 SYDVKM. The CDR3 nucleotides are TGTGCCAGCAGTTTATTTTCAGGGCCAACTAATGAAAAACTGTTTTTT. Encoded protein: CASSLFSGPTNEKLFF.

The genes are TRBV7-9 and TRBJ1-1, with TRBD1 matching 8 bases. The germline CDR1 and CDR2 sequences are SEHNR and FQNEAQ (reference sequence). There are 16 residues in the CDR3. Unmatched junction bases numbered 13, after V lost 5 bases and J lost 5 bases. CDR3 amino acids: CASSQTGQGVGTEAFF. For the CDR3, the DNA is TGTGCCAGCAGCCAAACCGGACAGGGAGTGGGGACTGAAGCTTTCTTT.

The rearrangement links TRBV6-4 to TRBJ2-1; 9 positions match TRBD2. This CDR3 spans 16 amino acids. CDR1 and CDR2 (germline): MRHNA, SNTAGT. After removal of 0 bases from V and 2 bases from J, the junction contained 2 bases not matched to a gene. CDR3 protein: CASSDSGLATYNEQFF. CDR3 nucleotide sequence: TGTGCCAGCAGTGACTCCGGACTAGCGACCTACAATGAGCAGTTCTTC.

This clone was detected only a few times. CDR3 sequence reads: CATSDSGTGELFF. The CDR3 DNA reads as TGTGCCACCAGTGATTCCGGGACCGGGGAGCTGTTTTTT. This chain uses TRBV24-1 with TRBJ2-2; D unresolved. Germline CDR1 is KGHDR and CDR2 is SFDVKD. V gave up 2 bases and J gave up 5 bases, with 5 bases separating them. The CDR3 length is 13 residues.

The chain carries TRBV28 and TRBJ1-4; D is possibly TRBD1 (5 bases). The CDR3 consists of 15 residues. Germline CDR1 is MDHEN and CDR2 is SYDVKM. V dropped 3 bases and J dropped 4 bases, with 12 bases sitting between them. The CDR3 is CASSFPPGGNEKLFF. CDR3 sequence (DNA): TGTGCCAGCAGTTTTCCCCCCGGGGGTAATGAAAAACTGTTTTTT.

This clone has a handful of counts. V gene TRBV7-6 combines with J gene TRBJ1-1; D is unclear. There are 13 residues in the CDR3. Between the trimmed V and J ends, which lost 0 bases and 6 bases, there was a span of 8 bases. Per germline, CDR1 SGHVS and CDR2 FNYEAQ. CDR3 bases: TGTGCCAGCAGCTTAGCGCCTTCGGCTGAAGCTTTCTTT. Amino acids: CASSLAPSAEAFF.

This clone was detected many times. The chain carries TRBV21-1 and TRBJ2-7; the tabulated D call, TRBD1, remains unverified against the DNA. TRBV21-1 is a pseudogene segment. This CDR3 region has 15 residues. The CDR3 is CASSSPGQRSYEQYF. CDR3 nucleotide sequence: TGTGCCAGCAGCAGTCCGGGACAGCGCTCCTACGAGCAGTACTTC.

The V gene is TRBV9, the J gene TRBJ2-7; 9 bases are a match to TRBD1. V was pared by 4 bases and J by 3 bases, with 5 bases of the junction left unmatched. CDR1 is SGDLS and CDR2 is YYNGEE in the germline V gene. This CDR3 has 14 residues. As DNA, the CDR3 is TGTGCCAGCAGCCCCGGACAGGGGATCTACGAGCAGTACTTC. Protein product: CASSPGQGIYEQYF.

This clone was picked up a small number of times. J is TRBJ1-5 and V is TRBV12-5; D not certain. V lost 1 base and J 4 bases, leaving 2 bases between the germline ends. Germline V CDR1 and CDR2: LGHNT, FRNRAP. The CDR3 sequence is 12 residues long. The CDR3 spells CASGLANQPQHF. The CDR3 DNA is TGTGCTAGTGGTTTGGCGAATCAGCCCCAGCATTTT.

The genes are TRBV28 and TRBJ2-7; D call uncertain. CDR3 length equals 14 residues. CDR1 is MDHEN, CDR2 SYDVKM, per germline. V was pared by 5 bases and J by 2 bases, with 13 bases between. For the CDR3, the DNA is TGTGCCAGCAGTAAACAGAGCTCCCCCTACGAGCAGTACTTC. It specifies CASSKQSSPYEQYF.

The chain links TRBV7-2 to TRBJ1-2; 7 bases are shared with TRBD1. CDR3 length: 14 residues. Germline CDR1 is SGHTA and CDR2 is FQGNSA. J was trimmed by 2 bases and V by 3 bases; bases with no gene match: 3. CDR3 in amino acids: CASSFLGQNYGYTF. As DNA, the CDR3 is TGTGCCAGCAGCTTTCTGGGACAGAACTATGGCTACACCTTC. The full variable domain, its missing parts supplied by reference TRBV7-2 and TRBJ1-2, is GAGVSQSPSNKVTEKGKDVELRCDPISGHTALYWYRQSLGQGLEFLIYFQGNSAPDKSGLPSDRFSAERTGGSVSTLTIQRTQQEDSAVYLCASSFLGQNYGYTFGSGTRLTVV.

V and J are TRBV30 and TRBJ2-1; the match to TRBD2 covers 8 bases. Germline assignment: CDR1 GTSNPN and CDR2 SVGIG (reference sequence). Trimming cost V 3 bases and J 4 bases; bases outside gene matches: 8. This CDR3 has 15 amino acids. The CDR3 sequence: CAWRDIAGRYNEQFF. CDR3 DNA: TGTGCCTGGAGGGACATAGCGGGAAGATACAATGAGCAGTTCTTC.

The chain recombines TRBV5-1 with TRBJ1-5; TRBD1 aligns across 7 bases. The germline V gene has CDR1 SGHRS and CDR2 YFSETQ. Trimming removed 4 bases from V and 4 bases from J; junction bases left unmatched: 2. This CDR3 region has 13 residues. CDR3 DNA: TGCGCCAGCAGCCGGGACAGTAATCAGCCCCAGCATTTT. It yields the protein CASSRDSNQPQHF.

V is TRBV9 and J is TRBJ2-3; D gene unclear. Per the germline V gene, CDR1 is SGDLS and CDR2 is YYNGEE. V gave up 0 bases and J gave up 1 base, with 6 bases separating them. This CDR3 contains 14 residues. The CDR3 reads CASSVGPGTDTQYF. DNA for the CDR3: TGTGCCAGCAGCGTAGGTCCAGGCACAGATACGCAGTATTTT.

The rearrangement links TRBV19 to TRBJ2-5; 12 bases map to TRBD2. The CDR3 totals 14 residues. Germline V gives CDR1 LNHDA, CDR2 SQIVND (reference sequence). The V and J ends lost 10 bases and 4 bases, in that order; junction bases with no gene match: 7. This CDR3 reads CATSSGRAGETQYF. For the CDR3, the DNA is TGTGCCACCTCTAGCGGGAGGGCCGGAGAGACCCAGTACTTC. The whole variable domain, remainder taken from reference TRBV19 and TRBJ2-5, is DGGITQSPKYLFRKEGQNVTLSCEQNLNHDAMYWYRQDPGQGLRLIYYSQIVNDFQKGDIAEGYSVSREKKESFPLTVTSAQKNPTAFYLCATSSGRAGETQYFGPGTRLLVL.

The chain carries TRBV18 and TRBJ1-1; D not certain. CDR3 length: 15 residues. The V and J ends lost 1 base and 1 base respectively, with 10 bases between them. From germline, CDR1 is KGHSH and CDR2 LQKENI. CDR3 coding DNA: TGTGCCAGCTCACCACGAGCAGGAACGAACACTGAAGCTTTCTTT. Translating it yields CASSPRAGTNTEAFF.

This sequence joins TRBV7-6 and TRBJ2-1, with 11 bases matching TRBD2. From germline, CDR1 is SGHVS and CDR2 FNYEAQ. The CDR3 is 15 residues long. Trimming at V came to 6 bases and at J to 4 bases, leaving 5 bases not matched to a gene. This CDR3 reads CASSSTSGNYNEQFF. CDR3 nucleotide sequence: TGTGCCAGCAGTTCGACTAGCGGGAATTACAATGAGCAGTTCTTC.

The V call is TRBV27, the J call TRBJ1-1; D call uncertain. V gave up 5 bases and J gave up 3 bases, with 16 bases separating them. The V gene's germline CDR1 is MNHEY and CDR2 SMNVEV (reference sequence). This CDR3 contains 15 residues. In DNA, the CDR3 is TGTGCCAGCAGTCGAGCGGGTTGGGAGGACACTGAAGCTTTCTTT. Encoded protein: CASSRAGWEDTEAFF.

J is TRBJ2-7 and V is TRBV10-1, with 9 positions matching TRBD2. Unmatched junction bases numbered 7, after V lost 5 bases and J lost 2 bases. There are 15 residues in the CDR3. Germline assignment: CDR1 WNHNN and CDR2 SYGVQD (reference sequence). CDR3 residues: CASSPGLAYAYEQYF. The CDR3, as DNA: TGCGCCAGCAGTCCCGGACTAGCGTATGCCTACGAGCAGTACTTC.

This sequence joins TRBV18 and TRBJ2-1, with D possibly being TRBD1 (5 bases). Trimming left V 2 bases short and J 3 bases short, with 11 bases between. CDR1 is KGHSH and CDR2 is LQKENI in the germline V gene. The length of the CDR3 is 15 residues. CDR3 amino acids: CASSPGGQRYNEQFF. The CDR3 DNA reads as TGTGCCAGCTCACCAGGCGGACAACGCTACAATGAGCAGTTCTTC.

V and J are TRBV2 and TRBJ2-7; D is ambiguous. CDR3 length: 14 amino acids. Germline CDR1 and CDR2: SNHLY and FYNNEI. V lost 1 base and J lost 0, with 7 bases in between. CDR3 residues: CASSEGAYSYEQYF. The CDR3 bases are TGTGCCAGCAGTGAAGGGGCGTACTCCTACGAGCAGTACTTC.

The CDR3 loop is CATSTRQGSYEQYF. In DNA, the CDR3 is TGTGCCACCAGCACCAGACAGGGATCCTACGAGCAGTACTTC. V gene TRBV15 combines with J gene TRBJ2-7, with TRBD1 matching 7 bases. Trimming cost V 4 bases and J 1 base; bases outside gene matches: 4. The CDR3 loop spans 14 amino acids. Germline CDR1 reads LNHNV; CDR2 reads YYDKDF (reference sequence).

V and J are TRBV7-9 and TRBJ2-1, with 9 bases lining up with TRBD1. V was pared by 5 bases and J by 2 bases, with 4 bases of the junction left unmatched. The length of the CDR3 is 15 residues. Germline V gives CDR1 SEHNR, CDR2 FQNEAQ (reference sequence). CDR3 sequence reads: CASSPGTGPYNEQFF. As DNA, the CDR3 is TGTGCCAGCAGCCCCGGGACAGGGCCCTACAATGAGCAGTTCTTC.